This section outlines one TCR beta chain sequence together with its context. In its sample, this clone was seen a few times. This clone's antigen is unknown. No much larger clone is present one base from it, and per-base qualities are unavailable. The data were obtained in a study of blood T cell repertoires in COVID-19 (dated by TCRdb to 2018 to 2021). At the level of the whole study: Samples from collaborators originated in the United States, Italy and Spain and spanned both the acute and convalescent phases of COVID-19. The material from the prospective study consisted of cDNA or gDNA derived from T cells, B-cell-depleted T cells, or PBMCs. The dataset comprised deeply sampled blood TCRbeta repertoires from subjects exposed to, actively infected with, or recovered from COVID-19. The repertoires were released in a freely available public database meant as a resource for research on the immune response to SARS-CoV-2. Samples were obtained from the ongoing ImmuneRACE study (first 160 participants) and from about 1,300 subjects provided by 6 global collaborators. Sample metadata almost always included a de-identified subject ID, COVID-19 status, age in years and sex. Where HLA class I and class II types were available, the types were taken from metadata supplied by the sample provider, not from assay-based typing. General conclusions and limits of the study: How much clinical and demographic metadata was included differed by source and by participant, and the metadata was provided uncurated.

The V end loses 5 bases and the J end loses 0 bases, and a stretch of 11 bases separates them. Its CDR3 holds 15 amino acids, cysteine through phenylalanine. Only the CDR3 DNA stays, 45 bases, in frame from base 1. The germline V gene specifies SGHAT as CDR1 and FQNNGV as CDR2. Collaborating institutions collected whole blood in K2EDTA tubes following their own protocols. For TCRbeta analysis, collaborator samples were shipped as frozen whole blood, as isolated PBMCs, or as DNA extracted from either sample type. TCRbeta CDR3 regions were amplified from genomic DNA using the immunoSEQ Assay, a bias-controlled multiplex PCR. The original methods were these. Nucleated cell counts per sample were estimated from amplification of reference gene primers within the assay. To quantify the absolute abundance of each unique TCRbeta CDR3 rearrangement, sequence reads were collapsed and filtered. For each sample, productive Simpson clonality was calculated as the square root of Simpson's diversity index across productive rearrangements. TCRdb retrieved this table from immuneACCESS and kept in-frame rearrangements only. Not all clones are present; in checked studies, unresolved V genes account for under half, and no reason is known for the remainder. Clone size and the V and J calls come from that table; the DNA yielded D and trimming. Counted in this sample were 150,000 to 200,000 clones; 75% to 90% of them appeared once. The ten most abundant clones make up roughly a tenth of the sample.

The sequenced sample consisted of peripheral blood. This TCR came from a woman at least 80 years old with active or convalescent COVID-19. The chain couples TRBV11-2 to TRBJ1-3, with the D gene not confidently named. CDR3 region: CASSPNKNSGNTIYF. The nucleotide sequence reads TGTGCCAGCAGCCCAAACAAGAACTCTGGAAACACCATATATTTT.